The clone carrying this T cell receptor beta chain was counted only a few times. Its antigen is unidentified. The data stem from a study of cytomegalovirus exposure and HLA in healthy donors. Study conclusions and caveats: The classifier reportedly diagnosed cytomegalovirus status with high specificity and sensitivity.

With 0 bases removed from V and 4 bases from J, the gap between germline ends came to 9 bases. Germline loops: CDR1 MNHNY, CDR2 SVGAGI (reference sequence). CDR3 length: 14 amino acids. PCR amplification relied on 60 Vbeta primers (plus 13 Jbeta primers). The assay was immunoSEQ multiplex PCR, and TCRdb's table has in-frame clones only and misses some. The table lists around 91,000 clones, around 79% of them singletons. Sequencing was carried out using PBMCs. V is TRBV6-6 and J is TRBJ1-1, with unresolved D. The receptor's source is a woman in her thirties or forties in good health and CMV-seropositive. CDR3 coding DNA: TGTGCCAGCAGTTACTCGATTGGAGGCACTGAAGCTTTCTTT. This gives the protein CASSYSIGGTEAFF.